Listed here are 14 T cell receptor beta chains from one sample, sequenced in a study of blood T cell repertoires in COVID-19. Sequenced by immunoSEQ multiplex PCR; TCRdb stores in-frame clones only, minus some. The sample carries around 270,000 clones, 70% to 85% recorded once. Sequenced: peripheral blood. The receptors derive from a human donor with COVID-19, enrolled during active disease. The donor label of this sample is uncertain.

The chain links TRBV3-1 (or the pseudogene TRBV3-2) to TRBJ2-7, with 9 positions matching TRBD2. CDR3 length: 16 amino acids. With V trimmed by 1 base and J by 1 base, 5 bases remained unmatched. Germline V gene lookup returns CDR1 LGHDT and CDR2 YNNKEL (reference sequence). The CDR3 DNA reads as TGTGCCAGCAGCCAAGGGCCAGCGGGAGGTTCCTACGAGCAGTACTTC. This sequence encodes CASSQGPAGGSYEQYF.

The V call is TRBV21-1, the J call TRBJ2-2; the D call in the table, TRBD2, was not verified against the DNA. TRBV21-1 corresponds to a pseudogene. This CDR3 has 16 residues. The CDR3 is CASSINGGEDTGELFF. Written as DNA, the CDR3 is TGTGCCAGCAGCATAAATGGGGGGGAGGACACCGGGGAGCTGTTTTTT.

The chain is built from TRBV28 and TRBJ1-6; D unclear. V shed 4 bases and J shed 10 bases, with 17 bases lying between them. The CDR3 totals 15 residues. The germline V gene encodes CDR1 MDHEN and CDR2 SYDVKM. CDR3 sequence reads: CASSSPEGYGSPLHF. The CDR3 DNA is TGTGCCAGCAGTTCCCCGGAGGGTTACGGGTCACCCCTCCACTTT.

The V and J genes are TRBV11-3 and TRBJ2-7; no reliable D call. CDR3 length equals 14 residues. Trimming pared 5 bases from V and 1 base from J, leaving 12 bases between. Germline V CDR1 and CDR2: SGHNT, YENEEA. The CDR3 protein is CASSPHAGSYEQYF. The CDR3 DNA reads as TGTGCCAGCAGCCCACATGCCGGGTCCTACGAGCAGTACTTC.

This clone was picked up one time. The chain combines TRBV28 with TRBJ2-1, with D maybe TRBD2 (6 bases). The CDR3 is 16 amino acids. Germline CDR1 MDHEN, CDR2 SYDVKM. V gave up 3 bases and J gave up 7 bases, with 19 bases separating them. This CDR3 is CASSLLSREYKNEQFF. In DNA form, the CDR3 reads TGTGCCAGCAGTTTGTTAAGCCGGGAGTATAAGAATGAGCAGTTCTTC.

The rearrangement uses TRBV18 and TRBJ1-1; D is possibly TRBD1 (5 bases). Germline CDR1 KGHSH, CDR2 LQKENI. V dropped 6 bases and J dropped 4 bases, with 15 bases sitting between them. This CDR3 is 14 amino acids long. The CDR3 loop reads CASSRSVGGTEAFF. CDR3 coding DNA: TGTGCCAGCTCCCGGAGTGTGGGGGGCACTGAAGCTTTCTTT. The variable domain in full, with the rest retrieved from reference TRBV18 and TRBJ1-1, is NAGVMQNPRHLVRRRGQEARLRCSPMKGHSHVYWYRQLPEEGLKFMVYLQKENIIDESGMPKERFSAEFPKEGPSILRIQQVVRGDSAAYFCASSRSVGGTEAFFGQGTRLTVV.

The J gene is TRBJ2-1, the V gene TRBV9; 10 bases fit TRBD2. CDR1 is SGDLS and CDR2 is YYNGEE in the germline V gene. The CDR3 spans 15 residues. V shed 0 bases, J shed 10 bases, and the junction held 7 bases outside the gene matches. CDR3 amino acids: CASSVGLAGVLEQFF. As DNA, the CDR3 is TGTGCCAGCAGCGTAGGCCTAGCGGGAGTTTTGGAGCAGTTCTTC.

The chain has TRBV7-9 and TRBJ1-1; D remains ambiguous. The germline V gene encodes CDR1 SEHNR and CDR2 FQNEAQ (reference sequence). CDR3 length equals 12 residues. Trimming pared 4 bases from V and 3 bases from J, leaving 6 bases between. The DNA of the CDR3 is TGTGCCAGCAGCTCCTTTGACACTGAAGCTTTCTTT. Translating gives CASSSFDTEAFF.

CDR3: CASSSIWLYEQYF. The CDR3 DNA follows: TGTGCCAGCAGTTCAATCTGGCTCTACGAGCAGTACTTC. This sequence joins TRBV6-5 and TRBJ2-7; D call uncertain. CDR3 length equals 13 residues. The germline V gene encodes CDR1 MNHEY and CDR2 SVGAGI. Deletions cut 4 bases from V and 3 bases from J, with 10 bases between.

This chain uses TRBV5-1 with TRBJ2-5; perhaps TRBD2 as D (6 bases). The CDR3 has 13 residues. The germline V gene encodes CDR1 SGHRS and CDR2 YFSETQ. V shed 4 bases and J shed 4 bases, with 11 bases lying between them. The CDR3 region is CASSVEGGETQYF. The CDR3 DNA follows: TGCGCCAGCAGCGTGGAGGGAGGAGAGACCCAGTACTTC.

The V and J genes are TRBV9 and TRBJ2-1; D is unclear. V was trimmed by 3 bases and J by 5 bases, leaving 15 bases between them. Germline values: CDR1 SGDLS, CDR2 YYNGEE. This CDR3 has 15 amino acids. This CDR3 reads CASSARVTFNNEQFF. CDR3 nucleotide sequence: TGTGCCAGCAGCGCCCGTGTGACTTTCAACAATGAGCAGTTCTTC.

This clone was counted a single time. V and J are TRBV7-4 and TRBJ2-1; 8 nucleotides match TRBD1. V trimming: 6 bases; J trimming: 1 base; junction bases outside the gene matches: 5. The germline V gene has CDR1 SGHVT and CDR2 SQSDAQ. The CDR3 is 15 residues long. The CDR3 spells CASRPGQGSYNEQFF. In DNA form, the CDR3 reads TGTGCCAGCAGACCTGGACAGGGATCCTACAATGAGCAGTTCTTC.

This sequence joins TRBV7-2 and TRBJ2-1, with 13 bases lining up with TRBD2. In germline, CDR1 is SGHTA, CDR2 FQGNSA. J gave up 10 bases and V 5 bases, and 11 bases lay outside the gene matches. The CDR3 consists of 16 residues. In nucleotides, the CDR3 is TGTGCCAGCAGCGCAACTAGCGGGAGGGCCATGGGAGAGCAGTTCTTC. It yields the protein CASSATSGRAMGEQFF.

The sample holds a few counts of this clone. This chain joins TRBV6-5 and TRBJ1-6, with D possibly matching TRBD1 (5 bases). Germline V CDR1 and CDR2: MNHEY, SVGAGI. The CDR3 has 13 residues. Trimming left V 5 bases short and J 7 bases short, with 9 bases between. The chain's CDR3 is CASSTQGNSPLHF. Written as DNA, the CDR3 is TGTGCCAGCAGTACGCAGGGCAATTCACCCCTCCACTTT.